This T cell receptor (gamma chain) emerged from a study of gamma-delta T cells after stem cell transplantation. Germline V gene lookup returns CDR1 GITISATS and CDR2 ISYDGTV (reference sequence). CDR3 size: 17 residues. The ends lost 1 base at V and 4 bases at J; junction bases unmatched: 4. TCRdb redid the clone calls on the RT-PCR reads with CATT. Of about 500 gamma-chain clones in the sample, about a fifth were seen once. This clone is labeled as large. The sample holds other DNA sequences that translate to the same CDR3. Sequences were obtained from gamma-delta T cells. This TCR was recovered from a human donor. It is not recorded whose cells these are; they may come from a transplant donor. The J gene is TRGJP, the V gene TRGV9. CDR3 sequence (DNA): TGTGCCTTGTGGGAGGTCAGCCAAGAGTTGGGCAAAAAAATCAAGGTATTT. This translates into CALWEVSQELGKKIKVF.